This record looks at one T cell receptor (beta chain) sequence and its context. Its target is not known. The junction differs from germline at one of its ends, possibly a read error. The data are from a study of T cell repertoires in cytomegalovirus infection. The wider study: Recently identified HLA-C-restricted CMV epitopes were among the peptides used. Indicated by public TCR beta signatures were CMV infection and matching HLA type. The study's findings and limits: The study found HLA-C-restricted CMV-specific TCR beta clonotypes dominating the ex vivo response. Cumulative frequency (of public TCR beta family members) identified carriers of CMV plus the relevant HLA.

This CDR3 spans 14 amino acids. TCRdb re-called the reads with MiXCR, one entry per CDR3 protein. The data show about 920,000 distinct CDR3 sequences, 30% to 40% seen once. The TCR comes from a human donor in good health (CMV status not recorded). Some clones in this sample may be carry-over from other donors' samples. The sample in question was cultured CD8+ T cells from PBMCs, obtained from culture after CMV antigen stimulation. The V call is TRBV12-3 or TRBV12-4, the J call TRBJ2-7; TRBD1 matches 10 bases. The CDR3 DNA reads TGTGCCAGCAGCTTAGAGACAGGGGGCCACGAGCAGTACTTC. This sequence encodes CASSLETGGHEQYF.